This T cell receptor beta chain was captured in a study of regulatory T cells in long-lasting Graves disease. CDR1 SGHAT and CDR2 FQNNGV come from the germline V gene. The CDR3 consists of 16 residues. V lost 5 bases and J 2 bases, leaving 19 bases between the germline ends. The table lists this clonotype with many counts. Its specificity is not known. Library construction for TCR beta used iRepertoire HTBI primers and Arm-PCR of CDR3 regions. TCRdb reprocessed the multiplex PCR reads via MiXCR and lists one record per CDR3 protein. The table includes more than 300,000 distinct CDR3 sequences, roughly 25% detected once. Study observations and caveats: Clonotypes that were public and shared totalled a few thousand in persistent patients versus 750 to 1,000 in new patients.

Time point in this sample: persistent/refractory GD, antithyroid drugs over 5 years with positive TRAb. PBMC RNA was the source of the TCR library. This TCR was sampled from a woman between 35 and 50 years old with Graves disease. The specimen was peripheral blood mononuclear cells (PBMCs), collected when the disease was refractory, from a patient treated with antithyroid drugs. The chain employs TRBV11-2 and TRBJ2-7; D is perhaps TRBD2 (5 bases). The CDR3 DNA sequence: TGTGCCAGCAGCCCACTAAAGGGAGCGATCCCCTACGAGCAGTACTTC. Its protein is CASSPLKGAIPYEQYF.